Here is one TCR beta chain with its context. Its matching antigen is unknown. It was with 60 Vbeta and 13 Jbeta primers that the PCR ran. Sequenced by immunoSEQ multiplex PCR; TCRdb stores in-frame clones only, minus some. Here the sample spans 250,000 to 300,000 clones, approximately 84% being singletons. The sample comes from a study of cytomegalovirus exposure and HLA in healthy donors. Study results and caveats: TCR beta V- and J-gene trimming, according to a later analysis, was linked to a missense DCLRE1C variant. About 87% or about 30% of the time was how often most TCR beta V segments were productive, according to an earlier analysis.

Specimen: PBMCs. The sequence came from a woman between 35 and 50 years old in good health and CMV-seropositive.

Here the CDR3 DNA reads TGTGCCAGCAGTTTAATGGGACAGGGGAGGTACAATGAGCAGTTCTTC. This gives the protein CASSLMGQGRYNEQFF. The chain couples TRBV28 to TRBJ2-1; 10 bases are shared with TRBD1. Trimming took 2 bases from V and 4 from J; bases not matched to a gene: 5. Germline V gives CDR1 MDHEN, CDR2 SYDVKM. This CDR3 is 16 amino acids long.